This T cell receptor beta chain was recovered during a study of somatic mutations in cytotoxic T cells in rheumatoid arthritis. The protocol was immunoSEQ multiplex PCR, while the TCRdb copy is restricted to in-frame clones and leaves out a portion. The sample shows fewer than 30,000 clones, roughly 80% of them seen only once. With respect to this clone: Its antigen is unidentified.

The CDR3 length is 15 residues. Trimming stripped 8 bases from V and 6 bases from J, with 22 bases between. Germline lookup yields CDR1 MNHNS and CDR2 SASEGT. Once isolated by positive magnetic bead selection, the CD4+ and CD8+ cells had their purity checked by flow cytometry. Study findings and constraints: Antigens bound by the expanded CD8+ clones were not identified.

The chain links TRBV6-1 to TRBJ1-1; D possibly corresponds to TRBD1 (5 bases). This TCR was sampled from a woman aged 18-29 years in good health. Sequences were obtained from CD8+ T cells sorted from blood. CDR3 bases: TGTGCCAGCCCCACTTATGTGGGGGAAGACCCTGAAGCTTTCTTT. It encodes CASPTYVGEDPEAFF.